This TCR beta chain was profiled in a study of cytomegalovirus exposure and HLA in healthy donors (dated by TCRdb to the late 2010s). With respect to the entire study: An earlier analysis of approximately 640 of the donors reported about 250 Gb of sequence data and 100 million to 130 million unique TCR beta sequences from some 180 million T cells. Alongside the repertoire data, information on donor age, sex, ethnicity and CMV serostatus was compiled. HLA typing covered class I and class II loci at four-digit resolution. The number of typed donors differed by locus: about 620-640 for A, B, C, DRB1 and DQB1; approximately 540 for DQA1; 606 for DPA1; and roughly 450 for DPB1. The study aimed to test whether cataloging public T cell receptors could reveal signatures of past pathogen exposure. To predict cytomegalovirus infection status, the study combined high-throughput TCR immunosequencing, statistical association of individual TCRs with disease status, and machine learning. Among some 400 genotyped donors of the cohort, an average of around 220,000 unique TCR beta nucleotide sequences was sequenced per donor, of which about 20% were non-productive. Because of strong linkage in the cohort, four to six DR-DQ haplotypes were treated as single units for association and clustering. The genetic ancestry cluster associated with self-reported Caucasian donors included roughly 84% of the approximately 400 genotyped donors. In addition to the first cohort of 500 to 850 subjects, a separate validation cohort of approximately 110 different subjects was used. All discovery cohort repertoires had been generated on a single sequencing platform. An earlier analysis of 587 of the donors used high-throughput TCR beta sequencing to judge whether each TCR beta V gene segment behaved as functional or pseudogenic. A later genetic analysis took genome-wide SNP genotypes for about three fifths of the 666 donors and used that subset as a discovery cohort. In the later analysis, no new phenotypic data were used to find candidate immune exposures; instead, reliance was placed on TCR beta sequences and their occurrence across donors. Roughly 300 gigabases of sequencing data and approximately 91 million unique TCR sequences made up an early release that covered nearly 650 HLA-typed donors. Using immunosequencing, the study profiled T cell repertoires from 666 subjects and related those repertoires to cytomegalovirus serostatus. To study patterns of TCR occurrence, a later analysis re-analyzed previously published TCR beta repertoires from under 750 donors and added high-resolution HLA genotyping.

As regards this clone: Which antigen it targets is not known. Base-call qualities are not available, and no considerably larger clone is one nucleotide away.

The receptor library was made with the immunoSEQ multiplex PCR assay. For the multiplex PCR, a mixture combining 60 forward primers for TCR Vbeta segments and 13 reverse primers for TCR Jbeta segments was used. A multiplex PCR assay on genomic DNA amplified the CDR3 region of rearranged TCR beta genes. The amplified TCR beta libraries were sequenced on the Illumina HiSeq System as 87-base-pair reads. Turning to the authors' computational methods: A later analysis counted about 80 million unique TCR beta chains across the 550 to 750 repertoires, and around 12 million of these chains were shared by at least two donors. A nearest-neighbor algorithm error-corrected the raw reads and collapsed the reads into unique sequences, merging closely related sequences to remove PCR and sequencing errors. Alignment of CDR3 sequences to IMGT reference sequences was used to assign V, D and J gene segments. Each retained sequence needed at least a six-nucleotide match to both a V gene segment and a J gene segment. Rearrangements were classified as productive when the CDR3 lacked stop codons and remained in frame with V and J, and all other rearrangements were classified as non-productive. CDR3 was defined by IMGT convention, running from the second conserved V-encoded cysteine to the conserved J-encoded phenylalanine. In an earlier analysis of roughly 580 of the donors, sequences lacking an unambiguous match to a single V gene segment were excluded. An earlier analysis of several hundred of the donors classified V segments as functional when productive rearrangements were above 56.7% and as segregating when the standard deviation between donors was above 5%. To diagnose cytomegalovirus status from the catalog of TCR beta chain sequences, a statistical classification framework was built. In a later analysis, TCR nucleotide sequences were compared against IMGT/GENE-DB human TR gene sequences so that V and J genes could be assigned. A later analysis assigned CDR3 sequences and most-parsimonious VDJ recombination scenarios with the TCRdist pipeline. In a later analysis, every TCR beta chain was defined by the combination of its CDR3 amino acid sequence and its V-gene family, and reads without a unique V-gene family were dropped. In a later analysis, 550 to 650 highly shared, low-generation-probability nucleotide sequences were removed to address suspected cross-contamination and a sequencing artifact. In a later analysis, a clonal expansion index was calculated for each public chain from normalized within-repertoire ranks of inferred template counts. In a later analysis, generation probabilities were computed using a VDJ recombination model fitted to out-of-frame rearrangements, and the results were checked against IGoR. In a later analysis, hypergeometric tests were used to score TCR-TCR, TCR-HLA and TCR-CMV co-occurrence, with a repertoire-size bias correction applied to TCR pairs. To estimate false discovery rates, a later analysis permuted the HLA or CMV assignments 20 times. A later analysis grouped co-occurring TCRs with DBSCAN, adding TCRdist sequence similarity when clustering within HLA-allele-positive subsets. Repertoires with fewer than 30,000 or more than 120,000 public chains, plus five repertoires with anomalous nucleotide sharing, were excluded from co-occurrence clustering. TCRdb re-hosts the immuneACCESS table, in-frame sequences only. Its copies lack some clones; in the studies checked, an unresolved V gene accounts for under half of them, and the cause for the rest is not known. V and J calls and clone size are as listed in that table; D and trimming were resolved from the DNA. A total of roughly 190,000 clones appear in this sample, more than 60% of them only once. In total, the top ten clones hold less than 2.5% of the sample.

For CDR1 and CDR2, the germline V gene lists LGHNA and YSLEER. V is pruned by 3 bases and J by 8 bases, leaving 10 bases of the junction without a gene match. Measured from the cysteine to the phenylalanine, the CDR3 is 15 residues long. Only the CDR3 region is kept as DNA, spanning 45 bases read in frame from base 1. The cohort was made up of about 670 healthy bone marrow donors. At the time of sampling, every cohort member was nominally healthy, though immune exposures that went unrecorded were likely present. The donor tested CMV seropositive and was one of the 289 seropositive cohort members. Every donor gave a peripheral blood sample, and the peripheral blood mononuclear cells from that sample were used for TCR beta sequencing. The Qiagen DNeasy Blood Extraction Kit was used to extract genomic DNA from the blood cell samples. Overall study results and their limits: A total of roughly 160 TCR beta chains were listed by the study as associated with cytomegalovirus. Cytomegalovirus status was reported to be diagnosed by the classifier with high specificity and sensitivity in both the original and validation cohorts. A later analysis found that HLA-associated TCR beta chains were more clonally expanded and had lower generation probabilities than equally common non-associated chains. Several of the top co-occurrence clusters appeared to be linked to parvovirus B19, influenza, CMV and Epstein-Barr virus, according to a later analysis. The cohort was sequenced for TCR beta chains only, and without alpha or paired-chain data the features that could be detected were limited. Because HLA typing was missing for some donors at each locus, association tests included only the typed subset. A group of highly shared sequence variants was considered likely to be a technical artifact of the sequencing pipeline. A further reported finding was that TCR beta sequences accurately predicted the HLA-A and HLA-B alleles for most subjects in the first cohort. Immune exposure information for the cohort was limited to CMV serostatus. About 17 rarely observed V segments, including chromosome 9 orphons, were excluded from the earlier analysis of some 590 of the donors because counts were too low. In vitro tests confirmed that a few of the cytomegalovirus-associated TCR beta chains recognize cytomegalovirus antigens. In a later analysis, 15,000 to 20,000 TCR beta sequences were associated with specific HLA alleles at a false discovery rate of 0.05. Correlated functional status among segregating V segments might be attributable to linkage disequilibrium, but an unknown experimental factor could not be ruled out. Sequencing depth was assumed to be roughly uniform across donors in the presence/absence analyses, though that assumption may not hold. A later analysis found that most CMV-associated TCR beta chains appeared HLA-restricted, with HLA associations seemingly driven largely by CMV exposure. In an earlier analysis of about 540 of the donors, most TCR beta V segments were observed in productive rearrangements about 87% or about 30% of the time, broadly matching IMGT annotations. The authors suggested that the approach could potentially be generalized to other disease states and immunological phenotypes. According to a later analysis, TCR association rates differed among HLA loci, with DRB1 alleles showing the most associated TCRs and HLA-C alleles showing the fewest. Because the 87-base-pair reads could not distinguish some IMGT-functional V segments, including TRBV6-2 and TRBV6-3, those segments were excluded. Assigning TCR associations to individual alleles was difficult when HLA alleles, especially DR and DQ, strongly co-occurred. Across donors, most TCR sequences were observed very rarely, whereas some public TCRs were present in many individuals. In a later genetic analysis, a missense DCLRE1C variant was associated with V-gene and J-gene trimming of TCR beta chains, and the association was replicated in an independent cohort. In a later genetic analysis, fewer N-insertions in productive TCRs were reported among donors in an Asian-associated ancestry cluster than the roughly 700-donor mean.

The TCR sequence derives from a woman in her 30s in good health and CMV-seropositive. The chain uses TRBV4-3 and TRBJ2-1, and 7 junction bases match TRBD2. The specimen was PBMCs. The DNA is TGCGCCAGCAGCCAGGGGCAAAGCGGGGCAGATGAGCAGTTCTTC. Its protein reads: CASSQGQSGADEQFF.